What follows are 6 T cell receptor beta chains derived from one specimen sequenced in a study of T cells in Graves' hyperthyroidism and ophthalmopathy (dated by TCRdb to about 2019). Libraries came from multiplex PCR. Instrument used: Illumina HiSeq 2000. Amplification of TCR beta CDR3 regions was carried out from RNA transcripts. For the first round of RT-PCR on the TCR CDR3, the HTBI primer set was used together with the Qiagen OneStep RT-PCR kit. In-frame beta chains were kept once TCRdb had trimmed the public reads at Q25 with fastp and called clones with MiXCR. Identical CDR3 proteins give one entry, which carries the most common genes and DNA. For this sample there are about 350,000 distinct CDR3 sequences; about 15% appear just once. The ten largest clones represent approximately 23% of the sample. What was sequenced was blood. All receptors come from a woman under 40 with Graves' hyperthyroidism.

The chain has TRBV5-5 and TRBJ1-3; TRBD1 matches at 9 bases. This CDR3 comprises 16 residues. Germline V gene sequence: CDR1 SGHKS, CDR2 YYEKEE (reference sequence). Trimming at V came to 4 bases and at J to 2 bases, leaving 7 bases not matched to a gene. CDR3 protein: CASSLRDRVTGNTIYF. The CDR3 DNA sequence: TGTGCCAGCAGCCTGCGGGACAGGGTTACTGGAAACACCATATATTTT.

This clonotype was detected ten times or more. The gene calls are TRBV7-2 and TRBJ2-7, with D maybe TRBD2 (5 bases). Looked up from germline, CDR1 is SGHTA and CDR2 is FQGNSA. The CDR3 extends over 12 amino acids. V dropped 6 bases and J dropped 4 bases, with 10 bases sitting between them. The CDR3 DNA sequence: TGTGCCAGCAGTGGGAGTTGGTACGAGCAGTACTTC. This sequence encodes CASSGSWYEQYF.

This clonotype was recorded many times. The V gene is TRBV30, the J gene TRBJ1-1; D is uncertain. V lost 1 base and J 0 bases, leaving 12 bases between the germline ends. This CDR3 comprises 15 residues. Germline CDR1 is GTSNPN and CDR2 is SVGIG (reference sequence). The CDR3 loop reads CAWSGGLIMNTEAFF. CDR3 nucleotide sequence: TGTGCCTGGAGTGGCGGCCTTATCATGAACACTGAAGCTTTCTTT.

This clonotype has at least ten counts. The chain couples TRBV28 to TRBJ1-5; the match to TRBD1 covers 7 bases. Per the germline V gene, CDR1 is MDHEN and CDR2 is SYDVKM. The CDR3 length is 14 residues. V shed 8 bases and J 6 bases; nucleotides not matched to a gene: 10. The chain's CDR3 is CASGITGVSQPQHF. In DNA form, the CDR3 reads TGTGCCAGCGGGATAACAGGGGTTAGTCAGCCCCAGCATTTT. Full variable domain (rest looked up from reference TRBV28 and TRBJ1-5): DVKVTQSSRYLVKRTGEKVFLECVQDMDHENMFWYRQDPGLGLRLIYFSYDVKMKEKGDIPEGYSVSREKKERFSLILESASTNQTSMYLCASGITGVSQPQHFGDGTRLSIL.

This rearrangement joins TRBV19 to TRBJ2-2, with D maybe TRBD2 (7 bases). V was cut by 5 bases and J by 7 bases, with 17 bases left in between. The CDR3 consists of 15 residues. Germline V gives CDR1 LNHDA, CDR2 SQIVND (reference sequence). DNA of the CDR3: TGTGCCAGTAGTCCGACTAGGGGGGGGGGCGGGGAGCTGTTTTTT. This sequence encodes CASSPTRGGGGELFF.

This clonotype has ten or more counts. The chain combines TRBV11-2 with TRBJ2-3; 7 bases fit TRBD2. This CDR3 is 16 amino acids long. The V gene end was trimmed by 5 bases and the J gene end by 3 bases; junction bases not matched to a gene: 11. Germline V gene sequence: CDR1 SGHAT, CDR2 FQNNGV. The CDR3 DNA sequence: TGTGCCAGCAGCAACGAACGGGGAGGGAAGACAGATACGCAGTATTTT. Protein sequence: CASSNERGGKTDTQYF. Complete variable domain (other parts from reference TRBV11-2 and TRBJ2-3): EAGVAQSPRYKIIEKRQSVAFWCNPISGHATLYWYQQILGQGPKLLIQFQNNGVVDDSQLPKDRFSAERLKGVDSTLKIQPAKLEDSAVYLCASSNERGGKTDTQYFGPGTRLTVL.